The clone carrying this TCR beta chain occurred a few times. Its matching antigen is unknown. This sample is drawn from a study of blood T cells in healthy people across ages. Overall study context: Every two T cells gave about one barcoded beta molecule via template switching.

PCR was performed a second time for roughly 7 to 12 cycles using a sample-barcoded 5' primer and a J-beta primer mix. CDR3-containing paired-end reads numbered at least 3 million in each sample. TCRdb reprocessed the 5' RACE reads via MiXCR and lists one record per CDR3 protein. The profile shows some 1 million distinct CDR3 sequences, 40% to 55% of them singletons. Each sample yielded at least 5 micrograms of PBMC total RNA. This CDR3 is built from 11 residues. The V gene lost 1 base and the J gene lost 3 bases, with 3 bases spanning the gap. Germline CDR1 reads SQVTM; CDR2 reads ANQGSEA. The study, taken as a whole, reports: The recorded TCR beta diversity per million T cells decreased in a roughly linear manner with age.

Sequences were obtained from blood. The V and J genes are TRBV29-1 and TRBJ1-2; D is uncertain. The sequence was obtained from a woman aged 55-75 years in good health. The CDR3 loop reads CSVEADYGYTF. CDR3 nucleotides: TGCAGCGTTGAAGCAGACTATGGCTACACCTTC.